What follows are 24 T cell receptor beta chains derived from one specimen sequenced in a study of beta chain features in type 1 diabetes. Expressed TCRB transcripts got sequenced, as all isolated RNA was reverse transcribed. Sequenced by immunoSEQ multiplex PCR; TCRdb stores in-frame clones only, minus some. The sample contains 300,000 to 450,000 clones, around 12% of which appear only once. The sample taken for sequencing was naive CD4+ T cells from blood. The receptors were gathered from a man aged 18 to 29 in good health.

This clone was seen a few times. The chain couples TRBV29-1 to TRBJ1-3; a weak D match, TRBD1 (5 bases). Per the germline V gene, CDR1 is SQVTM and CDR2 is ANQGSEA. Trimming removed 3 bases at V and 7 bases at J, with 10 bases between. This CDR3 region has 12 residues. CDR3 DNA: TGCAGCGTTGAGCGCGGGGGGAACACCATATATTTT. It translates to CSVERGGNTIYF.

Only a few counts were recorded for this clone. The chain couples TRBV7-9 to TRBJ2-4; the D gene is possibly TRBD2 (5 bases). The CDR3 extends over 14 amino acids. With 4 bases removed from V and 4 bases from J, the gap between germline ends came to 11 bases. The germline gives CDR1 SEHNR, CDR2 FQNEAQ (reference sequence). CDR3 in amino acids: CASSSGIGKNIQYF. DNA of the CDR3: TGTGCCAGCAGCTCCGGGATAGGGAAAAACATTCAGTACTTC.

This clone was found once. The rearrangement joins TRBV5-6 to TRBJ1-1; D is unresolved. Trimming took off 4 bases at V and 4 bases at J, with 11 bases between the two ends. Germline V gene data show CDR1 as SGHDT and CDR2 as YYEEEE. The CDR3 spans 13 residues. The CDR3 nucleotides are TGTGCCAGCAGCCTGGTCCCTCGCACTGAAGCTTTCTTT. Encoded protein: CASSLVPRTEAFF.

The V call is TRBV18, the J call TRBJ2-1; 8 bases agree with TRBD2. The J segment lost 7 bases and the V segment lost 3 bases, leaving 8 bases of the junction unmatched. The length of the CDR3 is 15 residues. Germline-derived CDR1 and CDR2 are KGHSH and LQKENI. The DNA of the CDR3 is TGTGCCAGCTCACCTAGCGGGACCCAAGCGAATGAGCAGTTCTTC. Translation: CASSPSGTQANEQFF.

The CDR3 sequence: CASSSRQEFTDTQYF. As DNA, the CDR3 is TGTGCCAGCAGCTCCCGACAGGAGTTCACAGATACGCAGTATTTT. The chain joins TRBV9 to TRBJ2-3; maybe TRBD1 (6 bases). This CDR3 contains 15 residues. The germline V gene encodes CDR1 SGDLS and CDR2 YYNGEE. The germline V and J ends were trimmed by 4 bases and 2 bases, with 14 bases remaining between them.

The gene calls are TRBV5-1 and TRBJ2-3, with 11 bases that match TRBD1. The germline V gene encodes CDR1 SGHRS and CDR2 YFSETQ. J lost 0 bases, V lost 2 bases, and 11 bases had no gene match. The CDR3 is made up of 19 amino acids. DNA of the CDR3: TGCGCCAGCAGCTTCGAACCGGGACAGGGGGTCCCTAGCACAGATACGCAGTATTTT. Protein: CASSFEPGQGVPSTDTQYF. Combining the CDR3 with reference TRBV5-1 and TRBJ2-3 gives the whole variable domain KAGVTQTPRYLIKTRGQQVTLSCSPISGHRSVSWYQQTPGQGLQFLFEYFSETQRNKGNFPGRFSGRQFSNSRSEMNVSTLELGDSALYLCASSFEPGQGVPSTDTQYFGPGTRLTVL.

This clone was counted only a few times. The chain uses TRBV7-2 and TRBJ1-2; 11 nucleotides align to TRBD1. Germline trimming cut 2 bases from V and 6 bases from J; bases unmatched to any gene: 2. The CDR3 is made up of 14 amino acids. Germline lookup yields CDR1 SGHTA and CDR2 FQGNSA. The CDR3 here is CASSLMGQGDGYTF. CDR3 bases: TGTGCCAGCAGCTTAATGGGACAGGGGGATGGCTACACCTTC.

This clone showed up just a few times. The chain links TRBV15 to TRBJ1-5; perhaps TRBD1 as D (5 bases). CDR3 length: 13 residues. The V gene's germline CDR1 is LNHNV and CDR2 YYDKDF (reference sequence). V lost 1 base, J lost 8 bases, and 9 bases lay in between. The CDR3 here is CATSRVRVEPQHF. The DNA for the CDR3 is TGTGCCACCAGCAGAGTCAGGGTTGAGCCCCAGCATTTT.

V usage is TRBV28 and J usage is TRBJ2-2, with TRBD2 identical over 7 bases. The ends lost 4 bases at V and 3 bases at J; junction bases unmatched: 11. The CDR3 length is 17 residues. CDR1 and CDR2 (germline): MDHEN, SYDVKM. The CDR3 coding sequence is TGTGCCAGCAGTTCCCCCAACGGGGGGTCGTACACCGGGGAGCTGTTTTTT. Protein sequence: CASSSPNGGSYTGELFF.

This clone was picked up a small number of times. This chain's CDR3 is CASSYGAGRYSYEQYF. The CDR3 region has the DNA TGTGCCAGCAGTTACGGGGCGGGACGCTACTCCTACGAGCAGTACTTC. The chain links TRBV6-6 to TRBJ2-7, with a weak D call TRBD2 (6 bases). The germline V gene encodes CDR1 MNHNY and CDR2 SVGAGI (reference sequence). Trimming removed 2 bases at V and 0 bases at J, with 14 bases between. The length of the CDR3 is 16 residues.

This rearrangement joins TRBV19 to TRBJ2-1, with 8 positions matching TRBD1. CDR1 is LNHDA and CDR2 is SQIVND in the germline V gene (reference sequence). The CDR3 runs to 12 residues. Trimming took 11 bases from V and 7 from J; bases not matched to a gene: 7. CDR3 amino acids: CASSDRANEQFF. DNA for the CDR3: TGTGCCTCCTCGGACAGGGCAAATGAGCAGTTCTTC.

This clone was seen a few times. The CDR3 is CASNHRGPLHF. CDR3 DNA: TGTGCCAGTAATCATCGGGGGCCCCTCCACTTT. This chain joins TRBV19 and TRBJ1-6; D perhaps matches TRBD1 (5 bases). Germline V gives CDR1 LNHDA, CDR2 SQIVND (reference sequence). The CDR3 extends over 11 amino acids. Trimming stripped 7 bases from V and 13 bases from J, with 11 bases between.

This clone was found a few times. The chain combines TRBV5-1 with TRBJ1-5; 7 positions agree with TRBD1. The CDR3 has 14 amino acids. The J segment lost 7 bases and the V segment lost 4 bases, leaving 8 bases of the junction unmatched. Germline V gene sequence: CDR1 SGHRS, CDR2 YFSETQ. The CDR3, as DNA: TGCGCCAGCAGCCCCACAGGGGATCGGCAGCCCCAGCATTTT. Encoded protein: CASSPTGDRQPQHF.

V is TRBV9 and J is TRBJ1-3; tentative D call: TRBD1 (5 bases). This CDR3 region has 17 residues. Germline V gives CDR1 SGDLS, CDR2 YYNGEE. Trimming took off 0 bases at V and 7 bases at J, with 20 bases between the two ends. The CDR3 DNA sequence: TGTGCCAGCAGCGTAGGACCGGGGCGGGAACACCCTAACACCATATATTTT. Its protein product is CASSVGPGREHPNTIYF.

V usage is TRBV29-1 and J usage is TRBJ2-5; 7 nucleotides agree with TRBD1. Germline trimming cut 8 bases from V and 5 bases from J; bases unmatched to any gene: 8. CDR3 length: 12 residues. Germline CDR1 reads SQVTM; CDR2 reads ANQGSEA. The CDR3 DNA reads TGCAGCACTATTACAGGGGTTGAGACCCAGTACTTC. As protein: CSTITGVETQYF.

Only a few counts were recorded for this clone. The V and J genes are TRBV28 and TRBJ2-7, with D possibly matching TRBD1 (6 bases). CDR1 MDHEN and CDR2 SYDVKM come from the germline V gene. Trimming cost V 7 bases and J 3 bases, with 13 bases left between them. The CDR3 consists of 13 residues. CDR3 sequence: CASNSGDVYEQYF. The CDR3 nucleotides are TGTGCCAGCAACTCAGGGGACGTCTACGAGCAGTACTTC.

A few counts support this clone. The J gene is TRBJ1-6, the V gene TRBV28; 10 nucleotides agree with TRBD1. Per germline, CDR1 MDHEN and CDR2 SYDVKM. The V gene end was trimmed by 6 bases and the J gene end by 9 bases; junction bases not matched to a gene: 8. The CDR3 contains 15 residues. This CDR3 is CASSPTTGGPSPLHF. The CDR3 DNA reads as TGTGCCAGCAGCCCCACGACAGGGGGCCCTTCACCCCTCCACTTT. The full variable domain, in which reference TRBV28 and TRBJ1-6 provide the parts outside the CDR3, is DVKVTQSSRYLVKRTGEKVFLECVQDMDHENMFWYRQDPGLGLRLIYFSYDVKMKEKGDIPEGYSVSREKKERFSLILESASTNQTSMYLCASSPTTGGPSPLHFGNGTRLTVT.

This clone came up a few times. The chain carries TRBV19 and TRBJ2-5; TRBD2 matches at 12 bases. Germline assignment: CDR1 LNHDA and CDR2 SQIVND (reference sequence). The CDR3 runs to 15 residues. With V trimmed by 1 base and J by 6 bases, 3 bases remained unmatched. In DNA, the CDR3 is TGTGCCAGTAGTATAGGACTAGCGGGAGCGAAGACCCAGTACTTC. It translates to CASSIGLAGAKTQYF.

This chain joins TRBV5-1 and TRBJ1-2; 8 bases agree with TRBD1. This CDR3 is built from 14 residues. Looked up from germline, CDR1 is SGHRS and CDR2 is YFSETQ. J was trimmed by 5 bases and V by 6 bases; bases with no gene match: 9. The chain's CDR3 is CASTSQGAGYGYTF. DNA of the CDR3: TGCGCCAGCACCTCCCAGGGGGCTGGTTATGGCTACACCTTC.

This clone was detected only a few times. V is TRBV14 and J is TRBJ2-1, with 7 positions matching TRBD2. Germline trimming cut 5 bases from V and 0 bases from J; bases unmatched to any gene: 4. CDR1 and CDR2 from the germline V gene are SGHDN and FVKESK. CDR3 length: 15 amino acids. CDR3 protein: CASSYLADSYNEQFF. The CDR3 nucleotides read TGTGCCAGCAGCTACCTAGCGGACTCCTACAATGAGCAGTTCTTC.

In its sample, this clone was seen a few times. This sequence joins TRBV19 and TRBJ1-2; 8 bases are a match to TRBD1. V shed 4 bases, J shed 6 bases, and the junction held 4 bases outside the gene matches. Germline CDR1 and CDR2: LNHDA and SQIVND (reference sequence). This CDR3 spans 13 amino acids. CDR3 DNA sequence: TGTGCCAGTAGTACGGACAGGGAGGATGGCTACACCTTC. It specifies CASSTDREDGYTF.

V usage is TRBV28 and J usage is TRBJ2-5; TRBD2 matches 15 bases. Germline values: CDR1 MDHEN, CDR2 SYDVKM. This CDR3 spans 18 amino acids. Trimming removed 4 bases from V and 1 base from J; junction bases left unmatched: 7. The CDR3 DNA is TGTGCCAGCAGTTCATCCGGGACTAGCGGGGGGACCCAAGAGACCCAGTACTTC. It yields the protein CASSSSGTSGGTQETQYF.

V and J are TRBV19 and TRBJ2-1, with 8 bases that match TRBD2. J was trimmed by 7 bases and V by 3 bases; bases with no gene match: 5. Germline values: CDR1 LNHDA, CDR2 SQIVND (reference sequence). This CDR3 has 14 residues. CDR3 loop: CASSILAGRNEQFF. DNA of the CDR3: TGTGCCAGTAGTATCCTAGCGGGTAGGAATGAGCAGTTCTTC.

This clone appeared a few times. The chain employs TRBV29-1 and TRBJ2-7; possible D gene TRBD1, 5 bases. This CDR3 has 14 amino acids. Germline-derived CDR1 and CDR2 are SQVTM and ANQGSEA. Trimming shortened V by 6 bases and J by 1 base, and 16 bases separated the two germline ends. The CDR3 bases are TGCAGCGTCGCCACCGAGACAGTGTCCTACGAGCAGTACTTC. Translation: CSVATETVSYEQYF.